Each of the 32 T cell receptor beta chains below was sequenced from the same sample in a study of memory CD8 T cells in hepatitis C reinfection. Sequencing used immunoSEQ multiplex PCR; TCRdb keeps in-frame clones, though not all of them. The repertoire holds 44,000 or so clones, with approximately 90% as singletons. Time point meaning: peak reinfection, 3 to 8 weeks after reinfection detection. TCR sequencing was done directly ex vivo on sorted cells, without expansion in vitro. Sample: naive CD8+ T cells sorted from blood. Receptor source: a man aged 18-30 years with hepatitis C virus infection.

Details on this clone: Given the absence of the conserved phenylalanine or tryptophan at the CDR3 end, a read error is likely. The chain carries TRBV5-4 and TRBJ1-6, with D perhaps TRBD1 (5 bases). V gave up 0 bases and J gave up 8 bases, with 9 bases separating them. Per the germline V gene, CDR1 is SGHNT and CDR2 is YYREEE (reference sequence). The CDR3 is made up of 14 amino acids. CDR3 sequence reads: CASSLGGWDSPLHL. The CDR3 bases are TGTGCCAGCAGCTTGGGGGGCTGGGATTCACCCCTCCACCTT.

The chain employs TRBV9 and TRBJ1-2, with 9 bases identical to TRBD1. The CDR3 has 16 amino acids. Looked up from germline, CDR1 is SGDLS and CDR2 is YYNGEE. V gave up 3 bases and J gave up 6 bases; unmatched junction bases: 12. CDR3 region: CASSGGTGTLVHGYTF. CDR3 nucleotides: TGTGCCAGCAGCGGCGGGACAGGGACTCTCGTTCATGGCTACACCTTC.

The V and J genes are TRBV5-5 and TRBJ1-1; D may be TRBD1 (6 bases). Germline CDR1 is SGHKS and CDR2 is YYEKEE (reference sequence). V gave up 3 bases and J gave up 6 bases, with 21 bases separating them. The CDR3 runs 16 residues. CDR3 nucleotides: TGTGCCAGCAGCTCAGAACAGGGTGGAGTTGGCGCTGAAGCTTTCTTT. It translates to CASSSEQGGVGAEAFF.

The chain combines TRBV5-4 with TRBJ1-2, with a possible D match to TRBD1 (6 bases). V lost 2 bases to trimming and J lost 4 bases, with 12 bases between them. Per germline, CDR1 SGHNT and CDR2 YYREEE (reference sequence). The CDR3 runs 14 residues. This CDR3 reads CASSLGGSSYGYTF. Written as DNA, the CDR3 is TGTGCCAGCAGCTTAGGGGGAAGTAGCTATGGCTACACCTTC.

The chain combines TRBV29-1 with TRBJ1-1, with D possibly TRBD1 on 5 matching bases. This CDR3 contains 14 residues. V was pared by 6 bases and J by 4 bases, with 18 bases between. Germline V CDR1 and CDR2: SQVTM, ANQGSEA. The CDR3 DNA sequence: TGCAGCGTGTCAGGGTGGGCGGGGGGCACTGAAGCTTTCTTT. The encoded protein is CSVSGWAGGTEAFF.

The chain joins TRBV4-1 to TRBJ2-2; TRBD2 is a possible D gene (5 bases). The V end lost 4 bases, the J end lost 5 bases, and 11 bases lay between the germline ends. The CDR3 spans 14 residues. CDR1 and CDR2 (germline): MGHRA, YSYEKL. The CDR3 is CASSPPPGTGELFF. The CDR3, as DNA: TGCGCCAGCAGCCCTCCCCCGGGGACCGGGGAGCTGTTTTTT.

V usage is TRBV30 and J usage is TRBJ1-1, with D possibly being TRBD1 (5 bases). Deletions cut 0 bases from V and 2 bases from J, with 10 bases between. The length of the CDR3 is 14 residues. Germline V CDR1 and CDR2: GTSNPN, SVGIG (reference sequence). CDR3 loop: CAWSVGQGNTEAFF. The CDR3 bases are TGTGCCTGGAGTGTAGGGCAGGGTAACACTGAAGCTTTCTTT.

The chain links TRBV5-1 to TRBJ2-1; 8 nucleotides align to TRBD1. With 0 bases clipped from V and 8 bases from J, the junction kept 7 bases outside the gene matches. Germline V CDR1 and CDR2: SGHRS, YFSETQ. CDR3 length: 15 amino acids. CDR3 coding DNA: TGCGCCAGCAGCTTGGTGGTCAGGGGGCTGGATGAGCAGTTCTTC. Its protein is CASSLVVRGLDEQFF.

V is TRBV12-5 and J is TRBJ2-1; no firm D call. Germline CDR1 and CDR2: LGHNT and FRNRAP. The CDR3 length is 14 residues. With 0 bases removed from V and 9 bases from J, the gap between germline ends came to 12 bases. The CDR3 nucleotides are TGTGCTAGTGGTTTGGTGGTCAGCGAGAGTGAGCAGTTCTTC. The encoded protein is CASGLVVSESEQFF.

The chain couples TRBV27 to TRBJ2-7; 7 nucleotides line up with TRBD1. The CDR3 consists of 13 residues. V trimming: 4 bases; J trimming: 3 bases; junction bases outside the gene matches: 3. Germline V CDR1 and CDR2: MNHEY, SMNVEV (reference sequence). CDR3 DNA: TGTGCCAGCAGTTCCGGGACAGACTACGAGCAGTACTTC. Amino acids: CASSSGTDYEQYF.

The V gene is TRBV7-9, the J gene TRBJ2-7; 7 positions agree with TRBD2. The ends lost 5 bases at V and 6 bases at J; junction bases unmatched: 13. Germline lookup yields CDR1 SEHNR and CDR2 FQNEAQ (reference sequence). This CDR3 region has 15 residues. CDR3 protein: CASSLWEGLGAEQYF. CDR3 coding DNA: TGTGCCAGCAGCCTCTGGGAGGGACTGGGAGCCGAGCAGTACTTC.

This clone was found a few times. The CDR3 DNA follows: TGCGCCAGCAGCTTGGGCAGGGGGCATGGTGAAGCTTTCTTT. Translating gives CASSLGRGHGEAFF. The chain couples TRBV5-1 to TRBJ1-1; 8 bases agree with TRBD1. The CDR3 is 14 amino acids. Looked up from germline, CDR1 is SGHRS and CDR2 is YFSETQ. The junction had 5 bases not matched to a gene; V was cut back by 0 bases and J by 7 bases.

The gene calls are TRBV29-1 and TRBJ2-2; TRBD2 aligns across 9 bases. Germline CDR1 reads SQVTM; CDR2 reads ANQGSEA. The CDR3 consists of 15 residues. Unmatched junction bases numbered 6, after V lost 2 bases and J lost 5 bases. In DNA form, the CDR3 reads TGCAGCGTTGAACCGGCGGGAGGGGAGACCGGGGAGCTGTTTTTT. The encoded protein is CSVEPAGGETGELFF.

CDR3 nucleotides: TGTGCTAGTGGTTTGGACCCCGGGACTCCAGCCTCCTACGAGCAGTACTTC. Translated, it gives CASGLDPGTPASYEQYF. This chain links TRBV12-5 with TRBJ2-7; a weak D match, TRBD2 (6 bases). The CDR3 sequence is 17 residues long. Germline V gene sequence: CDR1 LGHNT, CDR2 FRNRAP. Trimming removed 1 base from V and 0 bases from J, with 16 bases in between.

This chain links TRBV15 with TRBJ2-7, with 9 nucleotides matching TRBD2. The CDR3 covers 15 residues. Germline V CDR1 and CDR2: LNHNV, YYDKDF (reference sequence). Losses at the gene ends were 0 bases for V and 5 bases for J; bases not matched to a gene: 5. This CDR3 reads CATSRDGLAGDEQYF. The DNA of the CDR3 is TGTGCCACCAGCAGAGATGGATTAGCGGGAGACGAGCAGTACTTC.

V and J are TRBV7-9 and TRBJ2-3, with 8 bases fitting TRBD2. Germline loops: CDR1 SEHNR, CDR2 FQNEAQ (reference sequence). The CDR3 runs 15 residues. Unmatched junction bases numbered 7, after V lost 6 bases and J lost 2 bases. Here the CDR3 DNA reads TGTGCCAGCAGTGCAAGCGGGGGAGCCACAGATACGCAGTATTTT. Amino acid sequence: CASSASGGATDTQYF.

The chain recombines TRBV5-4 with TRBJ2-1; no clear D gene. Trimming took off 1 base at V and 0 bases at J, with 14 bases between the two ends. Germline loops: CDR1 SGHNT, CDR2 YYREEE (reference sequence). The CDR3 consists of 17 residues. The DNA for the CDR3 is TGTGCCAGCAGCTTGATGGCAGGTCATCGCTCCTACAATGAGCAGTTCTTC. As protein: CASSLMAGHRSYNEQFF.

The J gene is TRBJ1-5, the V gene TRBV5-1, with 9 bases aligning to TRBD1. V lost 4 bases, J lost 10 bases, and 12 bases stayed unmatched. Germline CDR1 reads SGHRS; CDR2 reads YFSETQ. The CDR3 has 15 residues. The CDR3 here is CASSGSGTGSIPQHF. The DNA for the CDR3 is TGCGCCAGCAGCGGTTCCGGGACAGGGTCTATACCCCAGCATTTT.

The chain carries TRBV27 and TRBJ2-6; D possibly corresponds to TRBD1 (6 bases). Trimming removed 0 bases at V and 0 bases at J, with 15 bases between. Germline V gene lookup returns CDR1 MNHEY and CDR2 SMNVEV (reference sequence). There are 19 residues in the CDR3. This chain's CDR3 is CASSLSSGGLSSGANVLTF. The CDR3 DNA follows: TGTGCCAGCAGTTTATCGAGTGGGGGCCTAAGCTCTGGGGCCAACGTCCTGACTTTC.

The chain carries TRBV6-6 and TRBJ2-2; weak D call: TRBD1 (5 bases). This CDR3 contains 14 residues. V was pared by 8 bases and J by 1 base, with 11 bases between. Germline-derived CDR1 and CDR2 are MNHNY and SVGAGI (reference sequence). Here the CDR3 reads CASRQTVNTGELFF. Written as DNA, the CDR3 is TGTGCCAGCCGTCAGACAGTGAACACCGGGGAGCTGTTTTTT.

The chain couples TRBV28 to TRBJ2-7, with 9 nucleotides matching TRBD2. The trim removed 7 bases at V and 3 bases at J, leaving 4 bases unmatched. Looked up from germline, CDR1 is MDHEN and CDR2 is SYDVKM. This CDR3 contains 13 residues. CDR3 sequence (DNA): TGTGCCAGCACCTATAGCGGGAGCTACGAGCAGTACTTC. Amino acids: CASTYSGSYEQYF.

CDR3 nucleotides: TGTGCCAGCAGCTTGGGCGCCGGGGAGCTGTTTTTT. Protein product: CASSLGAGELFF. The chain joins TRBV7-9 to TRBJ2-2, with D uncertain. The CDR3 runs 12 residues. The germline gives CDR1 SEHNR, CDR2 FQNEAQ (reference sequence). V was trimmed by 3 bases and J by 6 bases, leaving 5 bases between them.

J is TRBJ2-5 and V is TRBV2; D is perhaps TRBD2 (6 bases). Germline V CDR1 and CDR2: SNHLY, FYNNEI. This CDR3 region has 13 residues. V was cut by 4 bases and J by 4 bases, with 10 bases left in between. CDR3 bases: TGTGCCAGCAGTGGTGACGGGGGAGAGACCCAGTACTTC. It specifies CASSGDGGETQYF.

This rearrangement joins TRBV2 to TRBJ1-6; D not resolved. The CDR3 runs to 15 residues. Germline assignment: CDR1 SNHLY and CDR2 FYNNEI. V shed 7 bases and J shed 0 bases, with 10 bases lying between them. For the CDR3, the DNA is TGTGCCAGCAAGCCTTCGAGCTCCTATAATTCACCCCTCCACTTT. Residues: CASKPSSSYNSPLHF.

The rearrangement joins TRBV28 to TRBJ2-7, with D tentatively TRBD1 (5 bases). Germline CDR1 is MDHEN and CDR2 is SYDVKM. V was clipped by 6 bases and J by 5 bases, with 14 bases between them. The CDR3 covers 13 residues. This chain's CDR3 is CASRRGHIHEQYF. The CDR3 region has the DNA TGTGCCAGCAGACGAGGACATATCCACGAGCAGTACTTC.

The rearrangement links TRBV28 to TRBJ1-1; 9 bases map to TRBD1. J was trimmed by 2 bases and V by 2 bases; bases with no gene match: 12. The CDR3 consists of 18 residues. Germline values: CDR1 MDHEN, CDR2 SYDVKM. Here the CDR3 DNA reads TGTGCCAGCAGTTTAAATTGGGACAGGGTAGGAGAAAACACTGAAGCTTTCTTT. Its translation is CASSLNWDRVGENTEAFF.

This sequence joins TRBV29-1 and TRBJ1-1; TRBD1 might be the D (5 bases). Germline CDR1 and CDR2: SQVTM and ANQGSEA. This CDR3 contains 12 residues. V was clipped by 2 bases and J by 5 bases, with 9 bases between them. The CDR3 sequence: CSVESGDTEAFF. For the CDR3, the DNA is TGCAGCGTTGAATCGGGGGATACTGAAGCTTTCTTT.

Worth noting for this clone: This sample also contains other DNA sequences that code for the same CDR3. Written as DNA, the CDR3 is TGTGCCAGCAGCGTAGAGGCTAGCGGGAGCAGTGAGCAGTTCTTC. It specifies CASSVEASGSSEQFF. The V gene is TRBV9, the J gene TRBJ2-1, with 10 bases that match TRBD2. V gave up 0 bases and J gave up 9 bases; unmatched junction bases: 6. The length of the CDR3 is 15 residues. Germline V CDR1 and CDR2: SGDLS, YYNGEE.

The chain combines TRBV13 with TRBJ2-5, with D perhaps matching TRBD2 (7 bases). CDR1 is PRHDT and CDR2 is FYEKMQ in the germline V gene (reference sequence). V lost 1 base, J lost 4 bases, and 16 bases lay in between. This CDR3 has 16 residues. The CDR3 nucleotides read TGTGCCAGCAGCTTAGAAGGGGGGGGCCTCGGAGAGACCCAGTACTTC. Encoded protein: CASSLEGGGLGETQYF.

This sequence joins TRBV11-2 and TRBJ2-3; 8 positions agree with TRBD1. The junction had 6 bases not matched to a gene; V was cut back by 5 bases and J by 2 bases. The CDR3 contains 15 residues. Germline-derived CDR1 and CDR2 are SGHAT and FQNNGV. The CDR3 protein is CASSAGDRFTDTQYF. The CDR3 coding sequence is TGTGCCAGCAGCGCTGGGGACAGGTTCACAGATACGCAGTATTTT.

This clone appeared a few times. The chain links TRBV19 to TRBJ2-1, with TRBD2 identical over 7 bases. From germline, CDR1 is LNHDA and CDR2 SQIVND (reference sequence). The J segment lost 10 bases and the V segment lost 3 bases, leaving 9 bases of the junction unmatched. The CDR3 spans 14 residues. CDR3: CASSMGPGGREQFF. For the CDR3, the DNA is TGTGCCAGTAGTATGGGGCCCGGGGGGAGGGAGCAGTTCTTC. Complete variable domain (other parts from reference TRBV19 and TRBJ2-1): DGGITQSPKYLFRKEGQNVTLSCEQNLNHDAMYWYRQDPGQGLRLIYYSQIVNDFQKGDIAEGYSVSREKKESFPLTVTSAQKNPTAFYLCASSMGPGGREQFFGPGTRLTVL.

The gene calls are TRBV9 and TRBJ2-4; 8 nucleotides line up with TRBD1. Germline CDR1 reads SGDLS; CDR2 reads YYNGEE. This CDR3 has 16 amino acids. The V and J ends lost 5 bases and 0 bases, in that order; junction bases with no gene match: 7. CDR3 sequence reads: CASSSGGASAKNIQYF. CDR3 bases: TGTGCCAGCAGTTCAGGGGGCGCCTCAGCCAAAAACATTCAGTACTTC.